A single TCR beta chain is shown here with its context. This entry comes from a study of blood T cell repertoires in COVID-19. The wider study: PBMCs, B-cell-depleted T cells, or T cells were the source of the cDNA or gDNA that made up the material.

Living in about two dozen US areas, the participants were between about 18 and 100 years of age. Resolution of symptoms, clearance, or two negative PCRs was present in recovered Cohort 3 donors. Source study methods: Scientists estimated how many nucleated cells there were by amplifying reference gene primers. Generated by immunoSEQ multiplex PCR, the TCRdb table keeps only in-frame clones and is missing some. That table is the source of V, J and clone size, and D and trimming were worked out from the DNA. The profile shows approximately 170,000 clones, 80% to 90% of them singletons. The CDR3 is made up of 15 amino acids. Trimming took 4 bases from V and 4 from J; bases not matched to a gene: 6. Germline V lookup: CDR1 MDHEN, CDR2 SYDVKM.

The sample was PBMCs or T cells enriched from blood (not recorded which). The V gene is TRBV28, the J gene TRBJ2-7; 11 bases fit TRBD2. The receptor was derived from a woman between 45 and 60 years old who had recovered from COVID-19. The CDR3 is CASSSETSGKYEQYF. The CDR3 coding sequence is TGTGCCAGCAGTTCCGAGACTAGCGGGAAGTACGAGCAGTACTTC.